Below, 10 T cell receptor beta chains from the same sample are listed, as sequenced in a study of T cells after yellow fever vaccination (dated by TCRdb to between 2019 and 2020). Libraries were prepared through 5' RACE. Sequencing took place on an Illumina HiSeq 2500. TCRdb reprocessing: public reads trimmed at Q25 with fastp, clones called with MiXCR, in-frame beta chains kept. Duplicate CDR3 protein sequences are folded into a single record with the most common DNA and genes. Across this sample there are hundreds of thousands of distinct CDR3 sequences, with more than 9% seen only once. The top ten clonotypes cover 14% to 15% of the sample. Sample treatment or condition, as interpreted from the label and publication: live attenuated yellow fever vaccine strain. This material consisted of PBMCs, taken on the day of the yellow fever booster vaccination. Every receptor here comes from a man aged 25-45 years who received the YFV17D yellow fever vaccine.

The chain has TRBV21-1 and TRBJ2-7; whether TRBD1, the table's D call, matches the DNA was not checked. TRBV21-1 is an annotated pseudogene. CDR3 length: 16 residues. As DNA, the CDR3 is TGTGCCAGCAGCAGACCCGGGACTACGAGTTGCTACGAGCAGTACTTC. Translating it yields CASSRPGTTSCYEQYF.

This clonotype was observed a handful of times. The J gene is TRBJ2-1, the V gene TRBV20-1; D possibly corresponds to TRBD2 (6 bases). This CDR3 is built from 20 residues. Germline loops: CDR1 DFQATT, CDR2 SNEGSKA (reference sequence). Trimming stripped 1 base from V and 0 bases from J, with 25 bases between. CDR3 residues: CSARGAIRSGRWSSYNEQFF. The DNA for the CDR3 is TGCAGTGCTAGAGGAGCTATTCGGAGCGGGCGTTGGAGCTCCTACAATGAGCAGTTCTTC.

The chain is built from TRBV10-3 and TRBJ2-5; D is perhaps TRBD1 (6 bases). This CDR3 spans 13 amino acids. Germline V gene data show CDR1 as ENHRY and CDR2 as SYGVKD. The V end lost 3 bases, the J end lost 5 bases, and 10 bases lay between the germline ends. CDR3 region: CAISDGGSETQYF. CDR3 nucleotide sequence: TGTGCCATCAGTGATGGGGGCTCGGAGACCCAGTACTTC.

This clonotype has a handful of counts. The CDR3 region has the DNA TGCAGTGCTAGTCCTAGCGGACAAGAGACCCAGTACTTC. This gives the protein CSASPSGQETQYF. This chain uses TRBV20-1 with TRBJ2-5; 7 bases align to TRBD2. Germline CDR1 reads DFQATT; CDR2 reads SNEGSKA (reference sequence). CDR3 length: 13 amino acids. Trimming took 3 bases from V and 2 from J; bases not matched to a gene: 3.

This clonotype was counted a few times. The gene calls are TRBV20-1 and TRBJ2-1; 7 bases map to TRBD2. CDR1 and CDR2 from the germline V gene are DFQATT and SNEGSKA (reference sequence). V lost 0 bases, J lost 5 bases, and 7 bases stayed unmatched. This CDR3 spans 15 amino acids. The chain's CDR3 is CSARDGGGFDNEQFF. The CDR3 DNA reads TGCAGTGCTAGAGATGGGGGAGGGTTTGACAATGAGCAGTTCTTC.

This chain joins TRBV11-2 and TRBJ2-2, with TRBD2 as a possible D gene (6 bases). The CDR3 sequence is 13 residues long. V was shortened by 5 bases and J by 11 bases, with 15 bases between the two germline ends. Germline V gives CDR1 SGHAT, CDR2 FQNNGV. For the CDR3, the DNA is TGTGCCAGCAGCACCCATTTGGGAGGCGAGCTGTTTTTT. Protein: CASSTHLGGELFF. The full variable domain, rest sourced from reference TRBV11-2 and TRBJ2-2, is EAGVAQSPRYKIIEKRQSVAFWCNPISGHATLYWYQQILGQGPKLLIQFQNNGVVDDSQLPKDRFSAERLKGVDSTLKIQPAKLEDSAVYLCASSTHLGGELFFGEGSRLTVL.

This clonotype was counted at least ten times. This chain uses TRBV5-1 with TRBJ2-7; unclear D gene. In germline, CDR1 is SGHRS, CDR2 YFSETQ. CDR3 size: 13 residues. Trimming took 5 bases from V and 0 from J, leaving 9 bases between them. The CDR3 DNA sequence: TGCGCCAGCAGGTCGATTGACTCCTACGAGCAGTACTTC. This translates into CASRSIDSYEQYF.

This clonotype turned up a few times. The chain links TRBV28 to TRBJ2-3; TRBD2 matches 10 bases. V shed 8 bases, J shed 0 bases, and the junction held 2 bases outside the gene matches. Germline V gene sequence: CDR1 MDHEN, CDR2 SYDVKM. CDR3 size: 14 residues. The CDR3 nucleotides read TGTGCCAGCGTGACTAGCGGGAGCACAGATACGCAGTATTTT. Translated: CASVTSGSTDTQYF.

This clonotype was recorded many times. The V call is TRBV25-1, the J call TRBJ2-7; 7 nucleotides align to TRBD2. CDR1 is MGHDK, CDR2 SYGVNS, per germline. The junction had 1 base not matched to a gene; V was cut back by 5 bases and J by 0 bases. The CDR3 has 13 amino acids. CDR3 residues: CASSRDYSYEQYF. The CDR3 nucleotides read TGTGCCAGCAGTCGGGACTACTCCTACGAGCAGTACTTC.

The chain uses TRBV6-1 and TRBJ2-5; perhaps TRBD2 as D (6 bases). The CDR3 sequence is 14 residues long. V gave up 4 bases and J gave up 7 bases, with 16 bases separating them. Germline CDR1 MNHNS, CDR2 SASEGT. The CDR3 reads CASSGSGTSRTQYF. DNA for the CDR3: TGTGCCAGCAGTGGCTCCGGGACTTCGCGGACCCAGTACTTC.